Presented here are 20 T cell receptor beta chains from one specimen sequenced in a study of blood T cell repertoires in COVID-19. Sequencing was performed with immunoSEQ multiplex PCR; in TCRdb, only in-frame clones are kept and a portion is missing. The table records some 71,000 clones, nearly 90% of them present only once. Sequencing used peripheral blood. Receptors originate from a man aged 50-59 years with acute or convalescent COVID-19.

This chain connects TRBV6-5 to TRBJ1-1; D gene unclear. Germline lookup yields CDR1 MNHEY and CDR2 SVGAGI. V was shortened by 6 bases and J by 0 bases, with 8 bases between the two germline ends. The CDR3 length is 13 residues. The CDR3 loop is CASSPHMNTEAFF. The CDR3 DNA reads TGTGCCAGCAGCCCCCACATGAACACTGAAGCTTTCTTT.

The CDR3, as DNA: TGTGCCAGCAGTGACCTTAGCGGGCGGTACAATGAGCAGTTCTTC. As protein: CASSDLSGRYNEQFF. The chain links TRBV25-1 to TRBJ2-1, with 7 bases identical to TRBD2. V shed 3 bases, J shed 4 bases, and the junction held 6 bases outside the gene matches. CDR3 length: 15 residues. Germline CDR1 and CDR2: MGHDK and SYGVNS.

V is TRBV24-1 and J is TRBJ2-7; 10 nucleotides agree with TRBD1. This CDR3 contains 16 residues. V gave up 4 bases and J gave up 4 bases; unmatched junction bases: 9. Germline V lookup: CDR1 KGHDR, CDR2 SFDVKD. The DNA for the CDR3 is TGTGCCACCAGTGACCGGACCGGGACAGGGGTGTACGAGCAGTACTTC. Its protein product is CATSDRTGTGVYEQYF.

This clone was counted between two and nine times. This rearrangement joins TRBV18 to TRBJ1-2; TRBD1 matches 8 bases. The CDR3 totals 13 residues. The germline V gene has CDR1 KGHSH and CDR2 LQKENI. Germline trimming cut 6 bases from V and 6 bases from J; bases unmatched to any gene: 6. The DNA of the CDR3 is TGTGCCAGCTCCCGGGACAGGATTAATGGCTACACCTTC. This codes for CASSRDRINGYTF.

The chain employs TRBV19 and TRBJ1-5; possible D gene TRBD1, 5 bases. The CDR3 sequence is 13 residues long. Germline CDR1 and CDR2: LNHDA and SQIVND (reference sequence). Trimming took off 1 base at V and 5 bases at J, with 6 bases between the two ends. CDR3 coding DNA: TGTGCCAGTAGTATAGGGGGGGATCAGCCCCAGCATTTT. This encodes CASSIGGDQPQHF. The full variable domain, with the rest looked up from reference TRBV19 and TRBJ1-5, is DGGITQSPKYLFRKEGQNVTLSCEQNLNHDAMYWYRQDPGQGLRLIYYSQIVNDFQKGDIAEGYSVSREKKESFPLTVTSAQKNPTAFYLCASSIGGDQPQHFGDGTRLSIL.

Written as DNA, the CDR3 is TGCGCCAGCAGCTTGGACAGGTTTGGAAACACCATATATTTT. This codes for CASSLDRFGNTIYF. The chain recombines TRBV5-1 with TRBJ1-3, with a possible D match to TRBD1 (5 bases). The CDR3 sequence is 14 residues long. Trimming shortened V by 0 bases and J by 3 bases, and 7 bases separated the two germline ends. Germline V lookup: CDR1 SGHRS, CDR2 YFSETQ.

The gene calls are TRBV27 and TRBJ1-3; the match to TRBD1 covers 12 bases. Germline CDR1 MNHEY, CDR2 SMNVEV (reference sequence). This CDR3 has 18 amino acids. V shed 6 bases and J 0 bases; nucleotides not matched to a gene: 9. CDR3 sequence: CASRSPGQGAPSGNTIYF. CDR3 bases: TGTGCCAGCAGATCACCGGGACAGGGGGCTCCCTCTGGAAACACCATATATTTT.

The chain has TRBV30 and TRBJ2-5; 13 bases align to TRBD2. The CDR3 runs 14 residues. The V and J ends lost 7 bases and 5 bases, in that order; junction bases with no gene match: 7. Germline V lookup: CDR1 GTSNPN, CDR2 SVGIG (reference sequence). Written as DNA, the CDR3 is TGTGCCTCACGGACTAGCGGGAGTAGGGAGACCCAGTACTTC. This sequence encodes CASRTSGSRETQYF.

CDR3 DNA: TGCAGTGCTAGTCGCAACTCTCCGACCTACGAGCAGTACTTC. Encoded protein: CSASRNSPTYEQYF. This chain joins TRBV20-1 and TRBJ2-7; D not certain. There are 14 residues in the CDR3. The germline gives CDR1 DFQATT, CDR2 SNEGSKA (reference sequence). V was cut by 3 bases and J by 2 bases, with 14 bases left in between.

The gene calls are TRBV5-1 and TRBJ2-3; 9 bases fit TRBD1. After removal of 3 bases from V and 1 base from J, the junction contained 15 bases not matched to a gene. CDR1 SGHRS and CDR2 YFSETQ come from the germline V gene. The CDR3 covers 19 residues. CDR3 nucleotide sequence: TGCGCCAGCAGCTGGCGCCGCGGACAGGGGACTCGGGGCACAGATACGCAGTATTTT. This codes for CASSWRRGQGTRGTDTQYF.

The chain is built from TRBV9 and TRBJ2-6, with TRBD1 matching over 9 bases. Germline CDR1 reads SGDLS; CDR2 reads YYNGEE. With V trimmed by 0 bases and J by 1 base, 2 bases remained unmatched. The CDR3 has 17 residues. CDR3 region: CASSVVGQGSGANVLTF. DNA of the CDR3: TGTGCCAGCAGCGTAGTGGGACAGGGTTCTGGGGCCAACGTCCTGACTTTC.

The DNA of the CDR3 is TGTGCCAGCAGTGAGGACAGATCAGATACGCAGTATTTT. Translated, it gives CASSEDRSDTQYF. The rearrangement joins TRBV12-3 or TRBV12-4 to TRBJ2-3; D perhaps matches TRBD1 (6 bases). This CDR3 region has 13 residues. Trimming left V 5 bases short and J 4 bases short, with 10 bases between.

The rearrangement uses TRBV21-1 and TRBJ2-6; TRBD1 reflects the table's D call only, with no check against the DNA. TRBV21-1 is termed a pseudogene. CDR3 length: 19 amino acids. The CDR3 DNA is TGTGCCAGCAGCAAAGACAGGGGGAACGCTTACTCTGGGGCCAACGTCCTGACTTTC. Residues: CASSKDRGNAYSGANVLTF.

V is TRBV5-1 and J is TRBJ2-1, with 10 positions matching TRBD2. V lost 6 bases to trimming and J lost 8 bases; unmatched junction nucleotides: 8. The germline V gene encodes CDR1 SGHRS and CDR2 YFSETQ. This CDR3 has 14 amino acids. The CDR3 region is CASNNPSGSDEQFF. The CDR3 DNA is TGCGCCAGCAATAATCCTAGCGGGAGCGATGAGCAGTTCTTC.

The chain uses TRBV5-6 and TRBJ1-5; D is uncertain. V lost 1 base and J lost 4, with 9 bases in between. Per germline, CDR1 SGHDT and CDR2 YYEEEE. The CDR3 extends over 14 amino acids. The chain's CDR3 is CASSLWSVNQPQHF. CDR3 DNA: TGTGCCAGCAGCTTGTGGTCAGTAAATCAGCCCCAGCATTTT. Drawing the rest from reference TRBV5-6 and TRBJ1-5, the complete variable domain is DAGVTQSPTHLIKTRGQQVTLRCSPKSGHDTVSWYQQALGQGPQFIFQYYEEEERQRGNFPDRFSGHQFPNYSSELNVNALLLGDSALYLCASSLWSVNQPQHFGDGTRLSIL.

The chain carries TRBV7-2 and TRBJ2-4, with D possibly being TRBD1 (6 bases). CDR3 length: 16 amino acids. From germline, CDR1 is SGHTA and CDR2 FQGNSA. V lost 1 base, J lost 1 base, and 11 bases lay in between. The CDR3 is CASSLDRVTAKNIQYF. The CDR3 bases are TGTGCCAGCAGCTTAGACAGGGTAACGGCCAAAAACATTCAGTACTTC. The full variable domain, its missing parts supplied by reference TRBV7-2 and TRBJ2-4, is GAGVSQSPSNKVTEKGKDVELRCDPISGHTALYWYRQSLGQGLEFLIYFQGNSAPDKSGLPSDRFSAERTGGSVSTLTIQRTQQEDSAVYLCASSLDRVTAKNIQYFGAGTRLSVL.

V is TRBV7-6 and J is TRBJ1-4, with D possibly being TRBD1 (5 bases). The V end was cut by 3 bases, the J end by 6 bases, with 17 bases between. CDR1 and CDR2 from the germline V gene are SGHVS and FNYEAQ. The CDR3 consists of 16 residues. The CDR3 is CASSLSGKGGDEKLFF. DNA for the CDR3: TGTGCCAGCAGCTTGAGTGGAAAGGGAGGGGATGAAAAACTGTTTTTT.

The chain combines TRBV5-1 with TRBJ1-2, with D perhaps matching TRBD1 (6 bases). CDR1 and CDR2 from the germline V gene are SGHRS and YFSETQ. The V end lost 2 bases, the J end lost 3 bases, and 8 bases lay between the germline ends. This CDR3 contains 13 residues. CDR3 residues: CASSLQGDYGYTF. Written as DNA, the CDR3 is TGCGCCAGCAGCTTACAGGGTGACTATGGCTACACCTTC.

CDR3 protein: CASSRGLGSPYEQYF. DNA of the CDR3: TGTGCCAGCAGTCGCGGACTAGGGTCCCCCTACGAGCAGTACTTC. This chain links TRBV27 with TRBJ2-7, with 7 bases fitting TRBD2. The CDR3 covers 15 residues. The V segment lost 5 bases and the J segment 2 bases; nucleotides outside the gene matches: 9. In germline, CDR1 is MNHEY, CDR2 SMNVEV (reference sequence).

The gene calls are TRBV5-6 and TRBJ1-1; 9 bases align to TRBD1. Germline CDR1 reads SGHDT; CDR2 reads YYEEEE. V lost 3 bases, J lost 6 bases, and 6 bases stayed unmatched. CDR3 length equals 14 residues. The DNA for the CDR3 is TGTGCCAGCAGCTCCGGGACAGGGTTCCCTGAAGCTTTCTTT. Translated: CASSSGTGFPEAFF.